Given below is one T cell receptor beta chain in context. The data were produced by immunoSEQ multiplex PCR, yet TCRdb's version contains in-frame clones alone and is incomplete. The sample has under 150,000 clones; 88% are singletons. The data were taken from a study of blood T cell repertoires in COVID-19. Sample: PBMCs or T cells enriched from blood (not recorded which). The receptor was derived from a woman in her 30s with acute COVID-19.

CDR3 DNA sequence: TGTGCCAGTAGTATCGCCCTCAGGGGCAATCAGCCCCAGCATTTT. Amino acid sequence: CASSIALRGNQPQHF. V is TRBV19 and J is TRBJ1-5, with D perhaps TRBD1 (5 bases). Germline CDR1 LNHDA, CDR2 SQIVND (reference sequence). The CDR3 totals 15 residues. Trimming shortened V by 3 bases and J by 2 bases, and 11 bases separated the two germline ends.